This is a list of T cell receptor beta chains from one sample in a study of shared clonotypes between healthy human individuals. Data came from immunoSEQ multiplex PCR; TCRdb stores just in-frame clones and leaves some out. Among 2 million to 2.5 million clones listed, 90% to 95% were seen once. Specimen: naive CD4+ T cells from PBMCs. The source is a man between 18 and 35 years old in good health. Some clones in this sample may be carry-over from other donors' samples. Each CDR3 is given with its conserved first and last residue. A D gene is named only where the DNA matches it firmly. Clone size is given for some rows only: seen once, a few or many times, or a class if the clone is expanded.

clone_size d_call j_call v_call cdr3_aa cdr3_nt
- TRBD1 TRBJ1-2 TRBV7-9 CASSFGQGNYGYTF TGTGCCAGCAGCTTCGGACAGGGAAACTATGGCTACACCTTC
few TRBD1 TRBJ2-7 TRBV27 CASSDRAYEQYF TGTGCCAGCAGCGACAGGGCCTACGAGCAGTACTTC
- - TRBJ2-2 TRBV5-1 CASSLGSDTGELFF TGCGCCAGCAGCTTGGGATCTGACACCGGGGAGCTGTTTTTT
- - TRBJ2-7 TRBV11-2 CASSLDLAGDEQYF TGTGCCAGCAGCTTAGATCTGGCAGGGGACGAGCAGTACTTC
- - TRBJ2-1 TRBV7-3 CASSLSGSSYNEQFF TGTGCCAGCAGCTTATCGGGAAGCTCCTACAATGAGCAGTTCTTC
- TRBD1 TRBJ2-5 TRBV25-1 CASSEAGGWETQYF TGTGCCAGCAGTGAAGCAGGGGGTTGGGAGACCCAGTACTTC
- TRBD2 TRBJ2-1 TRBV6-1 CASSDPLAGSSYNEQFF TGTGCCAGCAGTGACCCACTAGCGGGCAGCTCCTACAATGAGCAGTTCTTC
- - TRBJ1-1 TRBV28 CASRVGLNRGMNTEAFF TGTGCCAGCAGGGTGGGGCTCAACCGAGGGATGAACACTGAAGCTTTCTTT
once - TRBJ1-2 TRBV9 CASSVATAPLSYGYTF TGTGCCAGCAGCGTAGCGACAGCCCCTTTAAGCTATGGCTACACCTTC
- - TRBJ2-2 TRBV5-1 CASSLARGSGANTGELFF TGCGCCAGCAGCTTGGCCCGTGGTAGCGGTGCGAACACCGGGGAGCTGTTTTTT
- - TRBJ2-3 TRBV6-6 CASSYPMRDTQYF TGTGCCAGCAGTTACCCTATGAGGGATACGCAGTATTTT
once TRBD2 TRBJ2-1 TRBV2 CASIRRGLAAVSSYNEQFF TGTGCCAGCATCCGAAGGGGACTAGCGGCCGTTAGCTCCTACAATGAGCAGTTCTTC
- - TRBJ2-5 TRBV10-3 CAISAPGGEETQYF TGTGCCATCAGTGCCCCGGGGGGCGAAGAGACCCAGTACTTC
- - TRBJ2-7 TRBV27 CASRSGDEQYF TGTGCCAGCAGATCAGGCGACGAGCAGTACTTC
once TRBD2 TRBJ2-2 TRBV27 CASSLIAGGNTGELFF TGTGCCAGCAGTTTAATAGCGGGAGGGAACACCGGGGAGCTGTTTTTT
once TRBD1 TRBJ1-2 TRBV4-1 CASSRAGQINYGYTF TGCGCCAGCAGCCGAGCGGGACAGATTAACTATGGCTACACCTTC
- - TRBJ1-5 TRBV28 CASSFLRGAYQPQHF TGTGCCAGCAGTTTCCTTCGGGGGGCTTATCAGCCCCAGCATTTT
once - TRBJ1-4 TRBV7-3 CASSAGSMFF TGTGCCAGCAGCGCAGGCTCAATGTTTTTT
once TRBD2 TRBJ2-7 TRBV5-4 CASSPGRVYEQYF TGTGCCAGCAGCCCCGGGAGGGTCTACGAGCAGTACTTC
- TRBD1 TRBJ1-4 TRBV5-5 CASSSGTGVEKLFF TGTGCCAGCAGTTCTGGGACAGGGGTTGAAAAACTGTTTTTT
- - TRBJ2-2 TRBV27 CASSAYSRTGELFF TGTGCCAGCAGTGCATACTCCAGGACCGGGGAGCTGTTTTTT
- TRBD2 TRBJ2-3 TRBV29-1 CSVGKLAASTDTQYF TGCAGCGTTGGGAAACTAGCGGCTAGCACAGATACGCAGTATTTT
- TRBD1 TRBJ2-7 TRBV10-3 CAISEVGQGPYEQYF TGTGCCATCAGTGAAGTAGGACAGGGTCCCTACGAGCAGTACTTC
- TRBD1 TRBJ2-7 TRBV5-4 CASSKPGQIYEQYF TGTGCCAGCAGCAAGCCGGGACAGATCTACGAGCAGTACTTC
- TRBD1 TRBJ1-1 TRBV5-1 CASSIRQGGTEAFF TGCGCCAGCAGCATCCGACAGGGAGGGACTGAAGCTTTCTTT
- - TRBJ1-5 TRBV19 CASSAGENQPQHF TGTGCCAGTAGTGCAGGGGAAAATCAGCCCCAGCATTTT
- - TRBJ1-3 TRBV29-1 CSVVGGSGNTIYF TGCAGCGTTGTGGGGGGCTCTGGAAACACCATATATTTT
- TRBD1 TRBJ2-7 TRBV6-5 CASSRHGTGAYEQYF TGTGCCAGCAGTCGACACGGGACAGGGGCTTACGAGCAGTACTTC
- - TRBJ1-1 TRBV19 CATSRAPVPEAFF TGTGCCACCTCAAGGGCGCCTGTCCCTGAAGCTTTCTTT
- TRBD1 TRBJ1-2 TRBV5-1 CASSLEGTANYGYTF TGCGCCAGCAGCTTGGAGGGGACAGCTAACTATGGCTACACCTTC
- - TRBJ1-2 TRBV5-5 CASSLGTGINYGYTF TGTGCCAGCAGCTTGGGCACCGGGATAAACTATGGCTACACCTTC
- - TRBJ2-1 TRBV27 CASSRTLVYEVDEQFF TGTGCCAGCAGTCGAACTTTGGTATACGAAGTGGATGAGCAGTTCTTC
- TRBD1 TRBJ2-7 TRBV27 CASRQGALSSLYEQYF TGTGCCAGTCGACAGGGGGCGCTGAGCTCTCTCTACGAGCAGTACTTC
- TRBD1 TRBJ1-4 TRBV5-6 CASSARNRGATNEKLFF TGTGCCAGCAGCGCGCGGAACAGGGGGGCAACTAATGAAAAACTGTTTTTT
- - TRBJ2-2 TRBV6-4 CASRVGTNTGELFF TGTGCCAGCCGGGTCGGTACGAACACCGGGGAGCTGTTTTTT
- - TRBJ2-2 TRBV25-1 CASSEYNTGELFF TGTGCCAGCAGTGAATATAACACCGGGGAGCTGTTTTTT
- - TRBJ2-7 TRBV7-9 CASSLSGGSHEQYF TGTGCCAGCAGCTTATCAGGAGGGTCCCACGAGCAGTACTTC
- - TRBJ2-7 TRBV20-1 CSASRAEQYF TGCAGTGCTAGCAGGGCCGAGCAGTACTTC
- - TRBJ1-2 TRBV11-2 CASSSPRGAGYGYTF TGTGCCAGCAGCTCCCCCAGGGGCGCGGGCTATGGCTACACCTTC
- - TRBJ2-7 TRBV10-3 CAIASFGLSYEQYF TGTGCCATCGCATCGTTCGGCTTGTCCTACGAGCAGTACTTC
- TRBD1 TRBJ1-1 TRBV7-9 CASSLTGGRGNTEAFF TGTGCCAGCAGCTTAACAGGGGGCCGGGGGAACACTGAAGCTTTCTTT
- TRBD1 TRBJ2-7 TRBV9 CASSRDRSTYEQYF TGTGCCAGCAGCCGGGACAGGAGCACCTACGAGCAGTACTTC
- - TRBJ1-1 TRBV7-3 CASSLTVGSEAFF TGTGCCAGCAGCTTAACTGTTGGAAGTGAAGCTTTCTTT
- TRBD2 TRBJ2-5 TRBV19 CASSVLAGGAETQYF TGTGCCAGTAGCGTACTAGCGGGAGGGGCAGAGACCCAGTACTTC
- - TRBJ1-2 TRBV21-1 CASSEPGQGDARYGYTF TGTGCCAGCAGCGAACCGGGACAGGGGGACGCTCGCTATGGCTACACCTTC
- TRBD2 TRBJ2-1 TRBV5-4 CASSFGLAGGNEQFF TGTGCCAGCAGCTTCGGACTAGCGGGTGGCAATGAGCAGTTCTTC
- TRBD2 TRBJ2-2 TRBV4-1 CASSQTGLAAGELFF TGCGCCAGCAGCCAAACCGGGCTAGCGGCCGGGGAGCTGTTTTTT
- TRBD1 TRBJ1-1 TRBV7-8 CASSRQGAWTEAFF TGTGCCAGCAGCAGACAGGGGGCTTGGACTGAAGCTTTCTTT
- TRBD2 TRBJ2-7 TRBV5-4 CASSSQSGGYEQYF TGTGCCAGCAGCTCCCAGAGCGGGGGCTACGAGCAGTACTTC
- TRBD1 TRBJ2-7 TRBV11-1 CASSSHRGISYEQYF TGTGCCAGCAGCTCCCACAGGGGCATTTCCTACGAGCAGTACTTC
- - TRBJ1-2 TRBV18 CASSDGQNYGYTF TGTGCCAGCTCAGACGGACAAAACTATGGCTACACCTTC